These T cell receptor beta chains were read from a single sample in a study of cytomegalovirus exposure and HLA in healthy donors. The method was immunoSEQ multiplex PCR; TCRdb's version includes in-frame clones alone and lacks a portion of them. This table lists some 200,000 clones. What was sequenced was PBMCs. The receptors originated from a woman under 30 in good health and CMV-seropositive. CDR3s include the opening cysteine and the closing phenylalanine or tryptophan. The D gene is left open where the match is weak.

v_call	d_call	j_call	cdr3_aa	cdr3_nt
TRBV18	.	TRBJ2-5	CASSPFPGKETQYF	TGTGCCAGCTCACCTTTCCCGGGGAAAGAGACCCAGTACTTC
TRBV28	.	TRBJ1-1	CASSLLYRTEAFF	TGTGCCAGCAGTTTGCTTTATCGGACTGAAGCTTTCTTT
TRBV5-6	TRBD1	TRBJ1-1	CASSLGPGQGIGEAFF	TGTGCCAGCAGCTTGGGTCCGGGACAGGGGATAGGGGAAGCTTTCTTT
TRBV19	TRBD1	TRBJ1-2	CASIQQGARYGYTF	TGTGCCAGTATACAACAGGGGGCACGGTATGGCTACACCTTC
TRBV7-9	.	TRBJ1-1	CASSLLTGDTEAFF	TGTGCCAGCAGCTTACTAACAGGAGACACTGAAGCTTTCTTT
TRBV6-5	TRBD1	TRBJ2-7	CASRRRDRGTYEQYF	TGTGCCAGCAGACGCCGGGACAGGGGAACCTACGAGCAGTACTTC
TRBV7-2	TRBD1	TRBJ1-2	CASSLVRTGRGYTF	TGTGCCAGCAGCTTAGTCCGGACAGGGCGAGGCTACACCTTC
TRBV29-1	.	TRBJ2-1	CSVCRGASNEQFF	TGCAGCGTTTGCCGGGGGGCCTCAAATGAGCAGTTCTTC
TRBV20-1	.	TRBJ2-7	CSARSGGEQYF	TGCAGTGCTAGATCCGGGGGTGAGCAGTACTTC
TRBV4-2	TRBD1	TRBJ2-1	CASSQRDRGHDEQFF	TGTGCCAGCAGCCAAAGGGACAGGGGGCATGATGAGCAGTTCTTC
TRBV2	.	TRBJ2-5	CASRSGETQYF	TGTGCCAGCAGGTCGGGAGAGACCCAGTACTTC
TRBV5-4	.	TRBJ2-2	CASSLNGGGPNTGELFF	TGTGCCAGCAGCTTGAATGGCGGGGGCCCAAACACCGGGGAGCTGTTTTTT